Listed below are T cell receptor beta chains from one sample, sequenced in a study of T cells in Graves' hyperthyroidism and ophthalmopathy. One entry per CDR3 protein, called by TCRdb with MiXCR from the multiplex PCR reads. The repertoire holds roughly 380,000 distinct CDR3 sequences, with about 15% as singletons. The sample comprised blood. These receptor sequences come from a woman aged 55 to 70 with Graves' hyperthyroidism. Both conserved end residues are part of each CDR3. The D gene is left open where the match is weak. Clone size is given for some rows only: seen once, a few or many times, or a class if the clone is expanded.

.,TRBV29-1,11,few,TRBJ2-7,TGCAGCGTGGGGGACGGGTACGAGCAGTACTTC,CSVGDGYEQYF
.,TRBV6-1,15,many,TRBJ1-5,TGTGCCAGCAGTGGATCGGGGAACAGCAATCAGCCCCAGCATTTT,CASSGSGNSNQPQHF
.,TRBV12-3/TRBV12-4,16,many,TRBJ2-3,TGTGCCAGCAGTTTAAGTGGAAGCGGGAGCACAGATACGCAGTATTTT,CASSLSGSGSTDTQYF
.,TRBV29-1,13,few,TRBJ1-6,TGCAGCGCCCGGACGGGACATAATTCACCCCTCCACTTT,CSARTGHNSPLHF
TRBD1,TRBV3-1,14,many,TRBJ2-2,TGTGCCAGCAGCCGGGGACAGTCCACCGGGGAGCTGTTTTTT,CASSRGQSTGELFF
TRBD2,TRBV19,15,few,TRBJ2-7,TGTGCCAGTAGTATTAGACTAGCGGGCACTTACGAGCAGTACTTC,CASSIRLAGTYEQYF
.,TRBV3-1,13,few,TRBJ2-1,TGTGCCAGCAGCCAGGTCCTGGGTAGCGCCCCGTTCTTC,CASSQVLGSAPFF
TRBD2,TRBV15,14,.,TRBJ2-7,TGTGCCACCAGCAGAGACCTAGCGGGAGAAAAGCAGTACTTC,CATSRDLAGEKQYF
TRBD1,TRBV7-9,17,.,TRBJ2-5,TGTGCCAGCACTAATTGGGGACAGGGGGCGACCCAAGAGACCCAGTACTTC,CASTNWGQGATQETQYF
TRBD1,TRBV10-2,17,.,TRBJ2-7,TGCGCCAGCAGTGACCTTCGCCTAACAGGGGTCTCCTACGAGCAGTACTTC,CASSDLRLTGVSYEQYF
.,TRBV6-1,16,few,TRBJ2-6,TGTGCCAGCAGTTATTTGGGCAGCTCTGGGGCCAACGTCCTGACTTTC,CASSYLGSSGANVLTF
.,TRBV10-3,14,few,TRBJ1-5,TGTGCCATCAGGGAAGGACAGTCCAATCAGCCCCAGCATTTT,CAIREGQSNQPQHF
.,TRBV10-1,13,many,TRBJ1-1,TGCGCCAGCAGGGGGGACAAGAACACTGAAGCTTTCTTT,CASRGDKNTEAFF
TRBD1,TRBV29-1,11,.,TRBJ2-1,TGCAGCGCGGACAGGGCAACTGAGCAGTTCTTC,CSADRATEQFF
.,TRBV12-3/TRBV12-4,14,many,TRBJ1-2,TGTGCCAGCAGTTTTTCTGGCAGGGCCGATGGCTACACCTTC,CASSFSGRADGYTF
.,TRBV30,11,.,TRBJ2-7,TGTGCCTGGAGTCCCGCCTACGAGCAGTACTTC,CAWSPAYEQYF
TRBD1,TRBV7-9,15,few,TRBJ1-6,TGTGCCAGCAGCTTAAGACAGGGGGATAATTCACCCCTCCACTTT,CASSLRQGDNSPLHF
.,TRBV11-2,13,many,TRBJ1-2,TGTGCCAGCAGCCAGGACAGCAACTATGGCTACACCTTC,CASSQDSNYGYTF
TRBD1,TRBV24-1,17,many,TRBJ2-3,TGTGCCACCAGTGATGGTCCGGGACAGGGGAATTCAGATACGCAGTATTTT,CATSDGPGQGNSDTQYF
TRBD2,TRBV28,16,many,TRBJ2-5,TGTGCCAGCACCTCCCCCCTAGCGGGAGGGGCGGAGACCCAGTACTTC,CASTSPLAGGAETQYF
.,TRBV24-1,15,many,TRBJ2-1,TGTGCCACCAGTGATCCCCTTAGGGAGCGGGCCTTCCAGTTCTTC,CATSDPLRERAFQFF
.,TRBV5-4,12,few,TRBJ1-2,TGTGCCAGCAGCTTACAGGGTGATGACTACACCTTC,CASSLQGDDYTF
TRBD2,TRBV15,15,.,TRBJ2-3,TGTGCCACCAGCAGAGATGGGGGGGACACAGATACGCAGTATTTT,CATSRDGGDTDTQYF
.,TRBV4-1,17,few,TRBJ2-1,TGCGCCAGCAGCCAAGATCCCGCGGGACCCCTTCCCAATGAGCAGTTCTTC,CASSQDPAGPLPNEQFF
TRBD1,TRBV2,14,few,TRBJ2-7,TGTGCCAGCAGGGAGACAGGGCCCTGGGGCGAGCAGTACTTC,CASRETGPWGEQYF
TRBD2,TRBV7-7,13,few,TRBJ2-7,TGTGCTAGCAGCTTGCTTGGGGGGGGCGAGCAGTACTTC,CASSLLGGGEQYF
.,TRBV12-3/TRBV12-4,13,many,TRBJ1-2,TGTGCCAGCAGTTCCGGGACACCTTATGGCTACACCTTC,CASSSGTPYGYTF
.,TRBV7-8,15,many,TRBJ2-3,TGTGCCAGCAGCTTCGGCAGAACCTTCACAGATACGCAGTATTTT,CASSFGRTFTDTQYF
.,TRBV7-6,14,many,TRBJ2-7,TGTGCCAGCAGTACCCACAGCGGGTCCTACGAGCAGTACTTC,CASSTHSGSYEQYF
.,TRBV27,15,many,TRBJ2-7,TGTGCCAGCAGTTTAGGTAGCGGAAACTCCTACGAGCAGTACTTC,CASSLGSGNSYEQYF
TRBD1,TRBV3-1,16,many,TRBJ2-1,TGTGCCAGCAGCCTCGACAGGGGGCTAGTAGGCAATGAGCAGTTCTTC,CASSLDRGLVGNEQFF
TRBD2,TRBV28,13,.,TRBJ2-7,TGTGCCAGCAGGGCGGGGGGGACCTACGAGCAGTACTTC,CASRAGGTYEQYF